Listed here are 24 T cell receptor beta chains from one sample, sequenced in a study of T cell responses to AZD1222 COVID-19 vaccine. TCRdb keeps only in-frame clones here, not all; method: immunoSEQ multiplex PCR. This table holds some 66,000 clones, roughly 90% found once. Sequenced here: peripheral blood, sampled on day 0 of AZD1222 vaccination. These receptors were taken from an adult in good health.

This CDR3 is CASSLDSGYTF. CDR3 nucleotides: TGTGCCAGCAGCTTGGACAGCGGCTACACCTTC. The chain combines TRBV5-5 with TRBJ1-2; no definite D call. This CDR3 has 11 amino acids. Germline values: CDR1 SGHKS, CDR2 YYEKEE (reference sequence). V was trimmed by 0 bases and J by 8 bases, leaving 5 bases between them.

The gene calls are TRBV9 and TRBJ2-3; TRBD2 matches at 8 bases. The germline gives CDR1 SGDLS, CDR2 YYNGEE. With 0 bases clipped from V and 0 bases from J, the junction kept 9 bases outside the gene matches. The CDR3 is 18 amino acids. The CDR3 DNA follows: TGTGCCAGCAGCGTAGACCGGGGGGGCCTTTCTAGCACAGATACGCAGTATTTT. Amino acids: CASSVDRGGLSSTDTQYF.

The chain links TRBV19 to TRBJ1-1; 7 nucleotides match TRBD1. The length of the CDR3 is 14 residues. CDR1 and CDR2 from the germline V gene are LNHDA and SQIVND (reference sequence). J gave up 5 bases and V 9 bases, and 12 bases lay outside the gene matches. This CDR3 reads CASTTGTVGTEAFF. The CDR3 DNA follows: TGTGCCAGCACTACCGGGACAGTGGGAACTGAAGCTTTCTTT.

This chain links TRBV29-1 with TRBJ2-2; 7 bases are shared with TRBD1. This CDR3 comprises 11 residues. CDR1 and CDR2 from the germline V gene are SQVTM and ANQGSEA. Trimming took 8 bases from V and 6 from J; bases not matched to a gene: 3. Here the CDR3 reads CSIQGAGELFF. CDR3 sequence (DNA): TGCAGCATCCAGGGGGCCGGGGAGCTGTTTTTT.

This chain links TRBV5-5 with TRBJ1-2; D not resolved. CDR1 is SGHKS and CDR2 is YYEKEE in the germline V gene (reference sequence). V lost 0 bases and J lost 3, with 12 bases in between. CDR3 length equals 15 residues. DNA for the CDR3: TGTGCCAGCAGCTTGGGGCGGGCGGCAGACTATGGCTACACCTTC. Translation gives CASSLGRAADYGYTF.

This sequence joins TRBV28 and TRBJ1-3, with D possibly matching TRBD1 (5 bases). The CDR3 length is 14 residues. Trimming left V 3 bases short and J 2 bases short, with 8 bases between. Germline values: CDR1 MDHEN, CDR2 SYDVKM. CDR3 residues: CASSLRGAGNTIYF. The CDR3 region has the DNA TGTGCCAGCAGTTTGCGGGGGGCTGGAAACACCATATATTTT.

This clone was seen a single time. The V call is TRBV7-9, the J call TRBJ2-3, with 13 bases that match TRBD2. The CDR3 totals 16 residues. Per germline, CDR1 SEHNR and CDR2 FQNEAQ (reference sequence). With V trimmed by 5 bases and J by 7 bases, 9 bases remained unmatched. CDR3 in DNA: TGTGCCAGCAGCCCTACTAGCGGGGGGGCCCTTAATACGCAGTATTTT. Protein product: CASSPTSGGALNTQYF.

This clone was seen just once. The chain couples TRBV7-2 to TRBJ1-3, with D possibly being TRBD1 (5 bases). Germline values: CDR1 SGHTA, CDR2 FQGNSA. CDR3 size: 14 residues. Trimming removed 5 bases at V and 2 bases at J, with 10 bases between. CDR3 DNA: TGTGCCAGCAGCCCGACAGTAACTGGAAACACCATATATTTT. This translates into CASSPTVTGNTIYF.

The chain is built from TRBV5-1 and TRBJ2-3; 7 bases fit TRBD1. CDR3 length: 13 residues. Per the germline V gene, CDR1 is SGHRS and CDR2 is YFSETQ. Trimming took 3 bases from V and 8 from J; bases not matched to a gene: 6. The CDR3 loop reads CASSWGTEGTQYF. The CDR3, as DNA: TGCGCCAGCAGCTGGGGGACAGAGGGTACGCAGTATTTT.

The chain combines TRBV11-3 with TRBJ1-2, with no clear D. In germline, CDR1 is SGHNT, CDR2 YENEEA. Trimming left V 3 bases short and J 7 bases short, with 12 bases between. The CDR3 totals 13 residues. This CDR3 reads CASSFRALGGYTF. In nucleotides, the CDR3 is TGTGCCAGCAGCTTTCGGGCACTCGGTGGCTACACCTTC.

A few counts support this clone. The chain recombines TRBV6-1 with TRBJ1-2; tentatively, D is TRBD1 (5 bases). The V gene lost 3 bases and the J gene lost 3 bases, with 23 bases spanning the gap. The CDR3 has 18 residues. Germline loops: CDR1 MNHNS, CDR2 SASEGT. The chain's CDR3 is CASSDAGTLSLGDYGYTF. Here the CDR3 DNA reads TGTGCCAGCAGTGACGCCGGGACTCTCTCTCTAGGTGACTATGGCTACACCTTC.

V and J are TRBV19 and TRBJ2-3; perhaps TRBD2 as D (5 bases). V was cut by 5 bases and J by 4 bases, with 13 bases left in between. CDR1 and CDR2 from the germline V gene are LNHDA and SQIVND (reference sequence). The CDR3 contains 14 residues. This CDR3 reads CASSSGREADTQYF. Here the CDR3 DNA reads TGTGCCAGTAGTTCGGGGAGAGAGGCAGATACGCAGTATTTT.

The chain uses TRBV3-1 (or the pseudogene TRBV3-2) and TRBJ1-5; D is uncertain. Trimming removed 1 base from V and 0 bases from J, with 4 bases in between. CDR3 length: 14 residues. Germline V gene lookup returns CDR1 LGHDT and CDR2 YNNKEL (reference sequence). The CDR3 loop is CASSQGGSNQPQHF. The CDR3 DNA reads TGTGCCAGCAGCCAAGGGGGTAGCAATCAGCCCCAGCATTTT.

The V and J genes are TRBV29-1 and TRBJ2-2, with TRBD1 identical over 8 bases. Trimming removed 5 bases from V and 2 bases from J; junction bases left unmatched: 7. This CDR3 spans 15 amino acids. Germline V CDR1 and CDR2: SQVTM, ANQGSEA. The CDR3 reads CSVITQGVNTGELFF. Here the CDR3 DNA reads TGCAGCGTTATAACACAGGGGGTCAACACCGGGGAGCTGTTTTTT.

By sample share, this clone is large. V and J are TRBV6-5 and TRBJ2-7, with 10 bases that match TRBD1. Germline V CDR1 and CDR2: MNHEY, SVGAGI. J was trimmed by 4 bases and V by 2 bases; bases with no gene match: 5. The CDR3 contains 15 residues. DNA of the CDR3: TGTGCCAGCAGTTACGAGGGACAGGGGTTATACGAGCAGTACTTC. Translating gives CASSYEGQGLYEQYF.

This chain uses TRBV7-2 with TRBJ1-5; D is ambiguous. V lost 4 bases and J 3 bases, leaving 10 bases between the germline ends. Germline V gene sequence: CDR1 SGHTA, CDR2 FQGNSA. The CDR3 loop spans 14 amino acids. As DNA, the CDR3 is TGTGCCAGCAGCTCGTCGGGCCTCAATCAGCCCCAGCATTTT. Translated, it gives CASSSSGLNQPQHF.

The genes are TRBV5-1 and TRBJ1-5; D remains ambiguous. CDR3 size: 13 residues. Trimming took 0 bases from V and 3 from J, leaving 4 bases between them. Germline lookup yields CDR1 SGHRS and CDR2 YFSETQ. The CDR3 sequence is CASSLDHNQPQHF. The CDR3 bases are TGCGCCAGCAGCTTGGACCACAATCAGCCCCAGCATTTT.

For this clone: Relative to the germline gene, one junction end is altered; a read error may explain this. The chain joins TRBV13 to TRBJ2-5, with 7 bases matching TRBD1. The germline V gene encodes CDR1 PRHDT and CDR2 FYEKMQ (reference sequence). This CDR3 has 14 residues. Written as DNA, the CDR3 is TGTGCCAGCAGCCTAGGGGACAGTCAAGAGACCCAGTACTTC. Amino acids: CASSLGDSQETQYF.

The chain has TRBV6-2 or TRBV6-3 and TRBJ1-1; no clear D gene. Germline V CDR1 and CDR2: MNHEY, SVGEGT. CDR3 length equals 11 residues. V was shortened by 3 bases and J by 8 bases, with 7 bases between the two germline ends. CDR3 in DNA: TGTGCCAGCAGTTATATGGGCGAAGCTTTCTTT. Protein: CASSYMGEAFF.

This rearrangement joins TRBV12-3 or TRBV12-4 to TRBJ2-5; either TRBD1 or TRBD2 may supply D (7 bases each). CDR3 length equals 13 residues. Trimming took 8 bases from V and 3 from J, leaving 13 bases between them. Written as DNA, the CDR3 is TGTGCCAGCGGGGAGGGGGCCAAAGAGACCCAGTACTTC. This codes for CASGEGAKETQYF.

The V gene is TRBV5-1, the J gene TRBJ2-7; D is perhaps TRBD1 (6 bases). Germline CDR1 SGHRS, CDR2 YFSETQ. V was trimmed by 1 base and J by 3 bases, leaving 23 bases between them. This CDR3 contains 18 residues. CDR3 protein: CASSLNQQGELTYYEQYF. CDR3 in DNA: TGCGCCAGCAGCTTGAATCAACAGGGCGAGCTAACGTACTACGAGCAGTACTTC.

The chain recombines TRBV5-6 with TRBJ2-1; no clear D. CDR3 length: 11 residues. Trimming removed 2 bases from V and 10 bases from J, with 7 bases in between. The germline CDR1 and CDR2 sequences are SGHDT and YYEEEE. The DNA for the CDR3 is TGTGCCAGCAGCTTTTCAAGGGAGCAGTTCTTC. Translation gives CASSFSREQFF.

The chain couples TRBV7-3 to TRBJ2-1; 8 bases are a match to TRBD2. In germline, CDR1 is SGHTA, CDR2 FQGTGA. The CDR3 consists of 14 residues. Trimming took 5 bases from V and 2 from J; bases not matched to a gene: 2. The CDR3 DNA follows: TGTGCCAGCAGCCCGCGGGGGGCCTACAATGAGCAGTTCTTC. Translated: CASSPRGAYNEQFF. The full variable domain, its missing parts supplied by reference TRBV7-3 and TRBJ2-1, is GAGVSQTPSNKVTEKGKYVELRCDPISGHTALYWYRQSLGQGPEFLIYFQGTGAADDSGLPNDRFFAVRPEGSVSTLKIQRTERGDSAVYLCASSPRGAYNEQFFGPGTRLTVL.

V gene TRBV27 combines with J gene TRBJ1-2; a weak D match, TRBD1 (5 bases). The CDR3 covers 14 residues. Germline CDR1 MNHEY, CDR2 SMNVEV (reference sequence). The germline V and J ends were trimmed by 4 bases and 4 bases, with 13 bases remaining between them. CDR3: CASSWTFGGYGYTF. The CDR3 nucleotides are TGTGCCAGCAGTTGGACGTTCGGGGGCTATGGCTACACCTTC.